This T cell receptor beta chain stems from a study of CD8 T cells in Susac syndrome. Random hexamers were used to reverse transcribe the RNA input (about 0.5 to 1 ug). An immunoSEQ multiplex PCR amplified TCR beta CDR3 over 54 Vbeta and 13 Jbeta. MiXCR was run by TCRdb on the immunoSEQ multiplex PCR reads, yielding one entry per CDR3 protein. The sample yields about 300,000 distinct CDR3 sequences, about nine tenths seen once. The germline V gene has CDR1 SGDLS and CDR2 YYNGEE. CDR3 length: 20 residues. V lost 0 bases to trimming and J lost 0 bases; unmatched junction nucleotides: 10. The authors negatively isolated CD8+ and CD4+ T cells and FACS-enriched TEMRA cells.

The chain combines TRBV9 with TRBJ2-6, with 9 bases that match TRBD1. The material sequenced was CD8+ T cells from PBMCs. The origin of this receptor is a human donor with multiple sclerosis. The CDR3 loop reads CASSVDPTTGGISGANVLTF. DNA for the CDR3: TGTGCCAGCAGCGTAGACCCCACGACAGGGGGGATCTCTGGGGCCAACGTCCTGACTTTC.